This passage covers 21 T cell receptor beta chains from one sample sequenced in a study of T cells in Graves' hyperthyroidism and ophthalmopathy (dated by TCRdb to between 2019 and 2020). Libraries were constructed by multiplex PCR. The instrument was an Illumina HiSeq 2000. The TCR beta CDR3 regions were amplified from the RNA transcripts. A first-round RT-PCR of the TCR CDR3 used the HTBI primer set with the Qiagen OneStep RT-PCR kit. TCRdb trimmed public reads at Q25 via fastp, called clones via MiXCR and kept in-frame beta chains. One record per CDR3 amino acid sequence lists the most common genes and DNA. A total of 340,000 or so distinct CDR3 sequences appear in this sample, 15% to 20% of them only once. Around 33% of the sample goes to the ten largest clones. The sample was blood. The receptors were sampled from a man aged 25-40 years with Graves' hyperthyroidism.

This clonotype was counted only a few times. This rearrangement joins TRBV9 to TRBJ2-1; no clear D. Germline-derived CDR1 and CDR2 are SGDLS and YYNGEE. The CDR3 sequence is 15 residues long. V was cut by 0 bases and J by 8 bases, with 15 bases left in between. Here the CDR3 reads CASSVAQPHYYEQFF. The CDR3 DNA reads TGTGCCAGCAGCGTAGCCCAGCCCCATTACTATGAGCAGTTCTTC. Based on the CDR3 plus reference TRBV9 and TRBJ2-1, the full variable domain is DSGVTQTPKHLITATGQRVTLRCSPRSGDLSVYWYQQSLDQGLQFLIQYYNGEERAKGNILERFSAQQFPDLHSELNLSSLELGDSALYFCASSVAQPHYYEQFFGPGTRLTVL.

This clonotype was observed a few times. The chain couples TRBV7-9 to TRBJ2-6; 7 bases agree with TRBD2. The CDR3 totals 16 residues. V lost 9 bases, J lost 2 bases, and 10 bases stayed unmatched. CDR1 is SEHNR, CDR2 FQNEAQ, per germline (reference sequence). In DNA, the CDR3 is TGTGCCAGAGGCTCGGGGGACTATGCTGGGGCCAACGTCCTGACTTTC. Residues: CARGSGDYAGANVLTF.

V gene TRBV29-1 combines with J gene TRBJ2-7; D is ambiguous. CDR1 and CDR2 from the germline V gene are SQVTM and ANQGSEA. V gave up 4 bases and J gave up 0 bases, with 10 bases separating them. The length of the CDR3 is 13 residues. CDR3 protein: CSVVVGRSYEQYF. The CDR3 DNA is TGCAGCGTTGTGGTAGGGCGCTCCTACGAGCAGTACTTC.

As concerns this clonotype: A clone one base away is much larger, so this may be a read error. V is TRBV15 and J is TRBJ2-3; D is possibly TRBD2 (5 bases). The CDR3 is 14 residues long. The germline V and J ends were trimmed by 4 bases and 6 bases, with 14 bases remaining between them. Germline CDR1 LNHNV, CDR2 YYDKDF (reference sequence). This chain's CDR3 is CATSTDYSGDTQYF. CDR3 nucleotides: TGTGCCACCAGCACCGACTACTCGGGGGATACGCAGTATTTT. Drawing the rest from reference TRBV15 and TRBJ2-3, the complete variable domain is DAMVIQNPRYQVTQFGKPVTLSCSQTLNHNVMYWYQQKSSQAPKLLFHYYDKDFNNEADTPDNFQSRRPNTSFCFLDIRSPGLGDTAMYLCATSTDYSGDTQYFGPGTRLTVL.

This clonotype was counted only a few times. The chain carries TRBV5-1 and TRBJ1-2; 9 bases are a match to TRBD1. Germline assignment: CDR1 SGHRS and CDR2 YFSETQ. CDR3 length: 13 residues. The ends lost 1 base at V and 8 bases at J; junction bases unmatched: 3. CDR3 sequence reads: CASSLRQGDGYTF. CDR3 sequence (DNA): TGCGCCAGCAGCTTGCGACAGGGGGACGGCTACACCTTC.

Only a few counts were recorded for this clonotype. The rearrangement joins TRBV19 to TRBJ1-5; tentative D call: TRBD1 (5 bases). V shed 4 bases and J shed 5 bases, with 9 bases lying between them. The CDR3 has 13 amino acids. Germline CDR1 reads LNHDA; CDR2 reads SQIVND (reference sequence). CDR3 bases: TGTGCCAGTAGTAGGGACCAGTATCAGCCCCAGCATTTT. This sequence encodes CASSRDQYQPQHF.

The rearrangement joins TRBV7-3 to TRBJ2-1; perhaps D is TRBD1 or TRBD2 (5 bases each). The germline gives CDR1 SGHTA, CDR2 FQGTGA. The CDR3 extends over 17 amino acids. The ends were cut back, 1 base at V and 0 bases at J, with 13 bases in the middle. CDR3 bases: TGTGCCAGCAGCTTAAGTCCTAGCAGGGACTCCTACAATGAGCAGTTCTTC. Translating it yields CASSLSPSRDSYNEQFF.

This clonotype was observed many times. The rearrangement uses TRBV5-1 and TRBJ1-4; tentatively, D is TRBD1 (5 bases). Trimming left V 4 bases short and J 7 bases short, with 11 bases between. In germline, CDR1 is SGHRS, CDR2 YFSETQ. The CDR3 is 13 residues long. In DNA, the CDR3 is TGCGCCAGCAGCCCAGACAGTAGTGAAAAACTGTTTTTT. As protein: CASSPDSSEKLFF.

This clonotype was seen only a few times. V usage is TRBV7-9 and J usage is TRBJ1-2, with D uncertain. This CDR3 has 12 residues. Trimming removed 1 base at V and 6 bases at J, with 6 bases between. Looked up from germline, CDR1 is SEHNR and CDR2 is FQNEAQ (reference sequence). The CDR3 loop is CASSLVEDGYTF. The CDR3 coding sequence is TGTGCCAGCAGCTTAGTGGAGGATGGCTACACCTTC.

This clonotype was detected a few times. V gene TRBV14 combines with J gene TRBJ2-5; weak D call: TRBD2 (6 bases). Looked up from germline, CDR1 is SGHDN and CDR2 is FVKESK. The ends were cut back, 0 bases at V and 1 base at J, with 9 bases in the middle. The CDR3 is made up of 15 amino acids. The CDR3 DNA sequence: TGTGCCAGCAGCCAAGATCGGAGGGTCCAAGAGACCCAGTACTTC. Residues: CASSQDRRVQETQYF.

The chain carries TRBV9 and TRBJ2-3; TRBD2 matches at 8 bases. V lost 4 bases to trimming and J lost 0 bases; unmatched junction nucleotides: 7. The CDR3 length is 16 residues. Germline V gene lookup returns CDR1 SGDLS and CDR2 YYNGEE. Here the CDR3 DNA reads TGTGCCAGCAGCCCAGGGCCTAGCGGGAGCACAGATACGCAGTATTTT. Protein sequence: CASSPGPSGSTDTQYF. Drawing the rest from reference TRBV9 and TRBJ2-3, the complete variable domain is DSGVTQTPKHLITATGQRVTLRCSPRSGDLSVYWYQQSLDQGLQFLIQYYNGEERAKGNILERFSAQQFPDLHSELNLSSLELGDSALYFCASSPGPSGSTDTQYFGPGTRLTVL.

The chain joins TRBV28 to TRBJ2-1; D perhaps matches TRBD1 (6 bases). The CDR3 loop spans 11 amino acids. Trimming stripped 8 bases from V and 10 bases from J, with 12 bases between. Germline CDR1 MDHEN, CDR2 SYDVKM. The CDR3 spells CASGQGFEQFF. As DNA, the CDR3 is TGTGCCAGCGGGCAGGGGTTCGAGCAGTTCTTC.

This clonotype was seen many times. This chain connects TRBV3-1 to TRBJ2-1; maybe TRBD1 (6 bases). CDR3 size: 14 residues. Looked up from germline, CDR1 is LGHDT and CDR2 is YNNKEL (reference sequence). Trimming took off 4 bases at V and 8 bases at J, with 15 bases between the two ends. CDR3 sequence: CASSRRGSWDEQFF. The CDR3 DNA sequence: TGTGCCAGCAGCCGAAGGGGGAGTTGGGATGAGCAGTTCTTC.

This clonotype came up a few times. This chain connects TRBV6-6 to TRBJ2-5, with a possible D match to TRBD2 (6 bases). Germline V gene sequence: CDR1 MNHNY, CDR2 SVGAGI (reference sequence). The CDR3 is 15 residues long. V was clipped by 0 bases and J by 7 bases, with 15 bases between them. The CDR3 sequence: CASSYSPRGSGTQYF. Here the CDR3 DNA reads TGTGCCAGCAGTTACTCGCCCCGGGGGTCCGGGACCCAGTACTTC.

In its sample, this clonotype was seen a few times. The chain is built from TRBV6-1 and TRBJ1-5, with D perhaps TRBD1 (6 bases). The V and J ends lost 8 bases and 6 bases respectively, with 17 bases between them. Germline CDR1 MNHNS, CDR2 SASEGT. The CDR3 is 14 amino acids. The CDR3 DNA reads TGTGCCAGCGGAACAGGGTCAGGAGGTCAGCCCCAGCATTTT. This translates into CASGTGSGGQPQHF.

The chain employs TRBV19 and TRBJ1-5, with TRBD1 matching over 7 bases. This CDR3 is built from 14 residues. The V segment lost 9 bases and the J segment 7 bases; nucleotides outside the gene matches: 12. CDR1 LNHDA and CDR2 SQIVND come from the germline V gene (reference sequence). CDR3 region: CASTFGEGAQPQHF. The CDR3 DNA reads TGTGCCAGCACCTTCGGGGAGGGGGCCCAGCCCCAGCATTTT.

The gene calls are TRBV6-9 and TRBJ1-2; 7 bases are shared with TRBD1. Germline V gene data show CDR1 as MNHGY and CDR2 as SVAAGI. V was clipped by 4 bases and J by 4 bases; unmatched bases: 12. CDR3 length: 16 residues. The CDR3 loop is CASSSPDRLHSYGYTF. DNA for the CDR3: TGTGCCAGCAGTTCTCCGGACAGGCTTCACTCCTATGGCTACACCTTC.

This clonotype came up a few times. The CDR3, as DNA: TGTGCCAGCAGCCAGGCCGGGACTAGCGGAGGCGAGCAGTACTTC. Translation: CASSQAGTSGGEQYF. The chain has TRBV4-2 and TRBJ2-7; 11 positions agree with TRBD2. Germline V gene lookup returns CDR1 LGHNA and CDR2 YNFKEQ. The CDR3 contains 15 residues. The trim removed 3 bases at V and 6 bases at J, leaving 7 bases unmatched.

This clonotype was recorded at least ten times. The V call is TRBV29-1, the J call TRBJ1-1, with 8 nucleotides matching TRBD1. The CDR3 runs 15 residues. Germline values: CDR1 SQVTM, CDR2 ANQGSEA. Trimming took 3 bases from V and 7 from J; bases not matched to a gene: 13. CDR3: CSVDEGSQGAGEAFF. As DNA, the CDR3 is TGCAGCGTTGATGAAGGGTCTCAGGGGGCCGGTGAAGCTTTCTTT.

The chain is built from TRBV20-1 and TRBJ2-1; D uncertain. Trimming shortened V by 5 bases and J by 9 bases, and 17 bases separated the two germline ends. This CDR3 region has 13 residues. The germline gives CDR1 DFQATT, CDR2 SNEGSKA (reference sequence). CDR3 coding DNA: TGCAGTGCTCCCCGCGGCCTGCGGACTGAGCAGTTCTTC. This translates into CSAPRGLRTEQFF.

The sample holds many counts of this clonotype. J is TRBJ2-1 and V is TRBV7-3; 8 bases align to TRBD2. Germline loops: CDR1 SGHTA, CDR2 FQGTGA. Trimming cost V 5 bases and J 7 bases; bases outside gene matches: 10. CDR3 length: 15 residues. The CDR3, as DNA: TGTGCCAGCAGCCCACATAGCGGGACTGATAATGAGCAGTTCTTC. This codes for CASSPHSGTDNEQFF.